These T cell receptor beta chains were read from a single sample in a study of T cell responses to AZD1222 COVID-19 vaccine. The method was immunoSEQ multiplex PCR; TCRdb's version includes in-frame clones alone and lacks a portion of them. The sample holds roughly 95,000 clones, 80% to 95% seen once. This specimen consisted of peripheral blood, obtained 28 days after the second AZD1222 dose. The receptors originated from an adult who received the AZD1222 COVID-19 vaccine. Each CDR3 is given with its conserved first and last residue. D genes are given only for firm matches.

>TRBV11-2|TRBJ1-2|NA
CASSFSGTNYGYTF
>TRBV3-1/TRBV3-2|TRBJ1-3|NA
CASSRINGNTIYF
>TRBV19|TRBJ1-4|TRBD1
CASRTTGPATNEKLFF
>TRBV5-4|TRBJ1-4|NA
CASSLLGNEKLFF
>TRBV10-1|TRBJ1-1|NA
CASSESIGAEAFF
>TRBV7-9|TRBJ2-1|TRBD1
CASSPGQGLYNEQFF
>TRBV5-1|TRBJ1-1|NA
CASSLASEATEAFF
>TRBV2|TRBJ1-1|NA
CASSLRTVNTEAFF
>TRBV27|TRBJ2-3|TRBD2
CASSLGPLAGGRNTQYF
>TRBV6-4|TRBJ2-2|NA
CASSAHTGELFF
>TRBV29-1|TRBJ1-1|NA
CSVTGTLGEAFF
>TRBV6-5|TRBJ1-2|NA
CASSYDAGDGYTF
>TRBV19|TRBJ1-2|TRBD1
CASNPTGTGDGYTF
>TRBV19|TRBJ2-3|TRBD2
CASYSGGVQYF
>TRBV15|TRBJ2-1|TRBD1
CATSVPGQGPYNEQFF
>TRBV11-2|TRBJ1-6|NA
CASSLERATDRFSPLHF
>TRBV7-9|TRBJ1-1|NA
CASSPARVPEAFF
>TRBV19|TRBJ1-2|NA
CASSIMPRELGGYTF
>TRBV27|TRBJ1-1|NA
CASSYQVNTEAFF
>TRBV4-1|TRBJ1-3|NA
CASSRLSLPGNTIYF
>TRBV11-2|TRBJ1-1|TRBD1
CASSPGQGLEAFF
>TRBV11-3|TRBJ2-1|TRBD2
CASSPAGGPRDEQFF
>TRBV3-1/TRBV3-2|TRBJ2-5|TRBD2
CASSKGSASGGRETQYF
>TRBV7-2|TRBJ2-3|NA
CASSLFAGNGDTQYF
>TRBV15|TRBJ2-5|NA
CATRRDLATLGQETQYF
>TRBV3-1/TRBV3-2|TRBJ1-5|NA
CASSPSGDAGQPQHF
>TRBV7-2|TRBJ2-1|NA
CASSARGRGVYNEQFF
>TRBV7-6|TRBJ1-4|TRBD1
CASSPLGGQGPEKLFF